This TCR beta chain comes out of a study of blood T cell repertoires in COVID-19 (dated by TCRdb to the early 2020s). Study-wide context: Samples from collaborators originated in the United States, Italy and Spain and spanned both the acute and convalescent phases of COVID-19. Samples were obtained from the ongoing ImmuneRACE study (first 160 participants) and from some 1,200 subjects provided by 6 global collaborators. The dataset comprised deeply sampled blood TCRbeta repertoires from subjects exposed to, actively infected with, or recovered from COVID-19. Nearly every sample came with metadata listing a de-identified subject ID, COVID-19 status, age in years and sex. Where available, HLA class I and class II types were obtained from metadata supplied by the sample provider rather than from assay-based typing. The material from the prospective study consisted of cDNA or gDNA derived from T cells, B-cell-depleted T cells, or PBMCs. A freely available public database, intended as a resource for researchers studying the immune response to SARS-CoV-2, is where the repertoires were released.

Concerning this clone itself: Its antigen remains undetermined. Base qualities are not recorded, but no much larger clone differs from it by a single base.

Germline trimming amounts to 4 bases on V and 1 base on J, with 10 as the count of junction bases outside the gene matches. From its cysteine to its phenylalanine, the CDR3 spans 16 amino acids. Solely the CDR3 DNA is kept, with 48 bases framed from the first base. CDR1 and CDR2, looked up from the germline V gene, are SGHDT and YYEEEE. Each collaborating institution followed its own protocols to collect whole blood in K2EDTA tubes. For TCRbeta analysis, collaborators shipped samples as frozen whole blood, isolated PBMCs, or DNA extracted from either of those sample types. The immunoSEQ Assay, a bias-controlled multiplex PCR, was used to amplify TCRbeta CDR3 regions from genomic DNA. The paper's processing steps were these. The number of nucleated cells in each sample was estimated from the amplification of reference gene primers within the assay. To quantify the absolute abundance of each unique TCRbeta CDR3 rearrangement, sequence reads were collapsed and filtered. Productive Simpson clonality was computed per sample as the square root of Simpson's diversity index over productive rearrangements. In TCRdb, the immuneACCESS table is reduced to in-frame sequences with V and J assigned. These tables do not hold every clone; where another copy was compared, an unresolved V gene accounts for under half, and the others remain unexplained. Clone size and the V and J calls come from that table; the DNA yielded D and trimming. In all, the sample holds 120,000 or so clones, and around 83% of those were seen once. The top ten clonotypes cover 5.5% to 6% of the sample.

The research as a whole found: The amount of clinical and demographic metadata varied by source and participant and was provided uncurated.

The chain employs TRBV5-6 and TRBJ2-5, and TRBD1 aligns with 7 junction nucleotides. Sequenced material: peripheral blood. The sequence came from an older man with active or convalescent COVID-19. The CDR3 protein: CASSPEDRRAQETQYF. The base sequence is TGTGCCAGCAGCCCCGAGGACAGGCGGGCCCAAGAGACCCAGTACTTC.